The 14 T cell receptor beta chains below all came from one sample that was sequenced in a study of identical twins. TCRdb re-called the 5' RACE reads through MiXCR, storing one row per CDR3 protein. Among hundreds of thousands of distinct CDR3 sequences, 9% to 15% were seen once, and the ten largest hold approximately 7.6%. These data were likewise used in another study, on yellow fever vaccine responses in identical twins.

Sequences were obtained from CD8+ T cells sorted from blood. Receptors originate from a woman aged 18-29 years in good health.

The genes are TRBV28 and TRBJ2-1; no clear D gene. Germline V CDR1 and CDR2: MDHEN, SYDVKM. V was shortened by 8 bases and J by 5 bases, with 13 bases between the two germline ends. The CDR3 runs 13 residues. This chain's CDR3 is CASQIGRNNEQFF. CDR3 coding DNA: TGTGCCAGCCAAATAGGACGGAACAATGAGCAGTTCTTC.

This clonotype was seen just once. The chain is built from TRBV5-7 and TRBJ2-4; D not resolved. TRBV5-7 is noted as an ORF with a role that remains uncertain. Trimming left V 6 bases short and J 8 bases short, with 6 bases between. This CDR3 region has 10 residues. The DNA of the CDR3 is TGTGCCAGCAAAGAGGACATTCAGTACTTC. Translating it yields CASKEDIQYF.

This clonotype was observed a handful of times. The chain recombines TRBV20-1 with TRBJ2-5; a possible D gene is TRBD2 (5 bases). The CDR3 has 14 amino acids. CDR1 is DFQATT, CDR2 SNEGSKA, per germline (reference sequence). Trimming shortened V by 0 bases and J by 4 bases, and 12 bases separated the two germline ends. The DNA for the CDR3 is TGCAGTGCTAGAGAACTAGAAGGCGTAGAGACCCAGTACTTC. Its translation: CSARELEGVETQYF.

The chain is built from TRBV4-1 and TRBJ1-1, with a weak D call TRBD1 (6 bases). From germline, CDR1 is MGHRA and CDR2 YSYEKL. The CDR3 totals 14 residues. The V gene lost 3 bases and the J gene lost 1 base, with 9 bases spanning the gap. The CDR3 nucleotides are TGCGCCAGCAGCCAGCAGGGGAAGAACACTGAAGCTTTCTTT. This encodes CASSQQGKNTEAFF.

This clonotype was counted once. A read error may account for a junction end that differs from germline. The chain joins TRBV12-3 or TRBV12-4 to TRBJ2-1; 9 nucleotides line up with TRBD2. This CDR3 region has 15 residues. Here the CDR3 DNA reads TGTGCCAGCAATTTAGCGGGGGCCCGCTACAATGAGCAGTTCTTC. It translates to CASNLAGARYNEQFF.

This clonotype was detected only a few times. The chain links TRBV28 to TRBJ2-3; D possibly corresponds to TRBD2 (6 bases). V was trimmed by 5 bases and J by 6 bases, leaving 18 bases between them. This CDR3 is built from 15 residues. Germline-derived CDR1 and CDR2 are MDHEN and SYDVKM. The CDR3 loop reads CASSPQVAAGDTQYF. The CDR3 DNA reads TGTGCCAGCAGTCCACAGGTCGCCGCGGGGGATACGCAGTATTTT.

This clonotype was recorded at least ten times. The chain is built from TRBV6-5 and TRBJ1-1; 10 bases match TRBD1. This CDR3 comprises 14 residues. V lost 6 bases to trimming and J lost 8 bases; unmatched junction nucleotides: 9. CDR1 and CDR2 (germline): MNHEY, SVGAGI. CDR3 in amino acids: CASSYRDRGSEAFF. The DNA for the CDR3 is TGTGCCAGCAGCTACCGGGACAGGGGAAGCGAAGCTTTCTTT.

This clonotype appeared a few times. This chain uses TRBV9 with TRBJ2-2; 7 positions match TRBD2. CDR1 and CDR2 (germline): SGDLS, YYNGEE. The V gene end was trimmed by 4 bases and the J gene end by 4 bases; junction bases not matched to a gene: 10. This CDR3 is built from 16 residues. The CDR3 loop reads CASSPRTRVGTGELFF. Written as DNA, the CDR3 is TGTGCCAGCAGCCCCCGGACTAGAGTAGGCACCGGGGAGCTGTTTTTT.

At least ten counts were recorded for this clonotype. Here the CDR3 reads CASSPSLVGRWDEKLFF. DNA for the CDR3: TGTGCCAGCAGTCCAAGTCTCGTGGGGCGGTGGGATGAAAAACTGTTTTTT. The chain has TRBV12-3 or TRBV12-4 and TRBJ1-4; weak D call: TRBD1 (5 bases). The CDR3 is 17 amino acids. Trimming left V 5 bases short and J 6 bases short, with 22 bases between.

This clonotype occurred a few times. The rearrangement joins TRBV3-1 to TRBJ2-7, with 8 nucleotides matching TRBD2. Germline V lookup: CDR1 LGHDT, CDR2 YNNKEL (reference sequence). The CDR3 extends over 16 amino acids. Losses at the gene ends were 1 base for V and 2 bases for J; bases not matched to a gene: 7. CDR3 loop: CASSQGITSGPYEQYF. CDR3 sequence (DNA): TGTGCCAGCAGCCAAGGTATCACTAGCGGACCCTACGAGCAGTACTTC.

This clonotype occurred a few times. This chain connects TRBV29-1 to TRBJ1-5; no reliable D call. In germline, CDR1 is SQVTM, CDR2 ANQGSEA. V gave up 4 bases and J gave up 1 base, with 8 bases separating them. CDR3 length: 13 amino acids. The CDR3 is CSVVLGSNQPQHF. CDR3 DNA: TGCAGCGTTGTGTTGGGGAGCAATCAGCCCCAGCATTTT.

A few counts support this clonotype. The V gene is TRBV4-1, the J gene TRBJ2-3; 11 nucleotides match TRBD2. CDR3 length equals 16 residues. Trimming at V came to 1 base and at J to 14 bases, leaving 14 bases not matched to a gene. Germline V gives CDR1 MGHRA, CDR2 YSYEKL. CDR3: CASSQAGSPTSGSRYF. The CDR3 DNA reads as TGCGCCAGCAGCCAAGCGGGGTCGCCTACTAGCGGGAGTAGGTATTTT.

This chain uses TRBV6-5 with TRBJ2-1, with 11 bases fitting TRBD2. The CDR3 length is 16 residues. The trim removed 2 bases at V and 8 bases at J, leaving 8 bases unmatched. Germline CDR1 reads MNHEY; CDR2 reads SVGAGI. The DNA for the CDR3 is TGTGCCAGCAGTTACCATCTAGCGGGAGGCCCCCATGAGCAGTTCTTC. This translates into CASSYHLAGGPHEQFF.

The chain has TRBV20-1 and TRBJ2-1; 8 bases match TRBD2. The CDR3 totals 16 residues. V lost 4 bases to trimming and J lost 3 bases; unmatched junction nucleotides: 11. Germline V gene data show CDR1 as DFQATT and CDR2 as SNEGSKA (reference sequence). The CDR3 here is CSAISKISGIYNEQFF. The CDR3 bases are TGCAGTGCTATCTCTAAGATTAGCGGGATCTACAATGAGCAGTTCTTC.